This paragraph reports one T cell receptor beta chain. Its antigen is still unknown. Isolated RNA was reverse transcribed in full, so expressed TCRB transcripts were sequenced. Data came from immunoSEQ multiplex PCR; TCRdb stores just in-frame clones and leaves some out. The sample includes some 23,000 clones, roughly 70% seen only once; the top ten take around 1.1%. These data are taken from a study of beta chain features in type 1 diabetes. General study findings and limits: Shorter templates might be favored by PCR, equally in patients and controls. For Type 1 diabetes patients, all four CD4+ subsets carried TCRB CDR3s that were moderately but significantly shorter.

The CDR3 spans 15 residues. V was clipped by 7 bases and J by 0 bases; unmatched bases: 8. Germline V lookup: CDR1 MDHEN, CDR2 SYDVKM. Around 0.12 L of blood, on average, came from one heparinised draw per donor. The J gene is TRBJ1-1, the V gene TRBV28, with TRBD1 matching over 7 bases. Sequencing input: stem cell memory CD4+ T cells from blood. The TCR was taken from a middle-aged woman with type 1 diabetes. In nucleotides, the CDR3 is TGTGCCAGCACCGAGGGGGCTCGGATGAACACTGAAGCTTTCTTT. Its translation is CASTEGARMNTEAFF.